The sequence of this T cell receptor beta chain was determined in a study of regulatory T cells in long-lasting Graves disease. Time point described: persistent/refractory GD, antithyroid drugs over 5 years with positive TRAb. RNA from PBMCs was the source of the TCR library. The CDR3 runs 11 residues. V lost 1 base, J lost 6 bases, and 3 bases lay in between. Germline V gene data show CDR1 as SGHAT and CDR2 as FQNNGV. This clonotype showed up many times. Researchers made TCR beta libraries by using iRepertoire HTBI primers and running Arm-PCR on CDR3 regions. Via MiXCR, TCRdb re-called the multiplex PCR reads, giving one row per CDR3 protein. The sample comprises 450,000 or so distinct CDR3 sequences, around a fifth of which are singletons, and around 12% rests with the top ten.

The rearrangement links TRBV11-2 to TRBJ1-2; D unresolved. This TCR came from a female donor with Graves disease. The sequencing here drew on peripheral blood mononuclear cells (PBMCs), taken when the disease was refractory, from a patient treated with antithyroid drugs. In DNA, the CDR3 is TGTGCCAGCAGCTTAGGGCATGGCTACACCTTC. It is translated as CASSLGHGYTF.